This TCR beta chain was recovered during a study of CD8 T cells in Susac syndrome. Study results and limitations: The authors acknowledged that their TCR sequencing and HLA analysis involved a relatively small number of individuals.

RNA, at about 0.45 to 1 ug, was reverse transcribed with random hexamers. By means of immunoSEQ multiplex PCR, TCR beta CDR3 spanning 54 Vbeta and 13 Jbeta underwent amplification. TCRdb re-called the immunoSEQ multiplex PCR reads through MiXCR, storing one row per CDR3 protein. The data contain tens of thousands of distinct CDR3 sequences, over 85% of them singletons. With V trimmed by 9 bases and J by 0 bases, 8 bases remained unmatched. The CDR3 loop spans 14 amino acids. Looked up from germline, CDR1 is PRHDT and CDR2 is FYEKMQ (reference sequence). Regarding this clonotype: Its antigen is unknown.

High-throughput TCR beta sequencing covered peripheral CD8+ and CD4+ T cells. The TCR sequence derives from a human donor in good health. The sequenced material came from CD8+ T cells from PBMCs. The J gene is TRBJ2-7, the V gene TRBV13; 7 bases map to TRBD1. The CDR3 loop reads CASNSRGSSYEQYF. The CDR3 bases are TGTGCCAGTAACTCCAGGGGGAGCTCCTACGAGCAGTACTTC.